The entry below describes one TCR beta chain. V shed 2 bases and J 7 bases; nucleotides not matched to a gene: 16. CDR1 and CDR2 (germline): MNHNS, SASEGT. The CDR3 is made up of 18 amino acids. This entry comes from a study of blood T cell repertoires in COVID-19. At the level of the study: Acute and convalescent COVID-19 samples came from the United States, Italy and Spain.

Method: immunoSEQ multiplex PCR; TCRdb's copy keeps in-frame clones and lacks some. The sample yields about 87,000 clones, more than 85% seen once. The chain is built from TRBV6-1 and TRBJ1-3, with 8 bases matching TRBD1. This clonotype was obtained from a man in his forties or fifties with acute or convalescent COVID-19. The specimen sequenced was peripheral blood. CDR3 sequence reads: CASSELGGQARQDNTIYF. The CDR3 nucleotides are TGTGCCAGCAGTGAACTAGGGGGACAGGCCCGCCAGGATAACACCATATATTTT.